This T cell receptor (beta chain) was documented in a study of blood T cell dynamics during melanoma immunotherapy. About the study: First-line therapy was either pembrolizumab or nivolumab with ipilimumab for metastatic melanoma.

Using immunoSEQ multiplex PCR, the repertoire was profiled, and TCRdb retains in-frame clones only, with some absent. The sample yields around 10,000 clones, approximately 80% seen once. As to time point: week 3, after first cycle of checkpoint inhibitor. Patients had no prior systemic cancer treatment, immunosuppressants or other active cancers. J lost 5 bases, V lost 5 bases, and 6 bases had no gene match. The CDR3 is 14 residues long. Points from the study as a whole: Whether repertoire-driving clones were melanoma-specific could not be determined.

As regards this clone: What it binds is not known.

The specimen comprised blood, sampled from a patient treated with checkpoint blockade. The origin of this receptor is a human donor with melanoma. The V call is TRBV7-1, the J call TRBJ1-2, with 9 bases identical to TRBD1. TRBV7-1 is an open reading frame, and its role is uncertain. For the CDR3, the DNA is TGTGCCAGCAGCCCCGGGACAGGGATTTATGGCTACACCTTC. Its translation is CASSPGTGIYGYTF.